The rows below give T cell receptor beta chains drawn from one sample of a study of blood T cell repertoires in COVID-19. TCRdb's copy holds only in-frame clones and misses some; the assay was immunoSEQ multiplex PCR. The table has around 130,000 clones, 75% to 90% seen once; the top ten hold less than 20%. Material for sequencing was peripheral blood. These receptors came from a man between 45 and 60 years old with active or convalescent COVID-19. Both conserved end residues are part of each CDR3. D genes are given only for firm matches. A row's size may be missing; if present it is once, few, many or a size class.

size	V	D	J	CDR3	DNA
-	TRBV10-2	-	TRBJ1-4	CASSDTSNEKLFF	TGCGCCAGCAGTGACACATCTAATGAAAAACTGTTTTTT
-	TRBV4-1	-	TRBJ2-3	CASSQSSETDTQYF	TGCGCCAGCAGCCAGAGTTCGGAGACAGATACGCAGTATTTT
-	TRBV10-3	-	TRBJ2-1	CAIQHTGGNGNEQFF	TGTGCCATCCAACACACGGGGGGCAACGGGAATGAGCAGTTCTTC
-	TRBV4-2	-	TRBJ2-1	CASSQVGSDDEQFF	TGTGCCAGCAGCCAGGTCGGTAGCGACGATGAGCAGTTCTTC
-	TRBV5-1	-	TRBJ2-5	CASSYTERQETQYF	TGCGCCAGCAGTTACACAGAAAGACAAGAGACCCAGTACTTC
-	TRBV20-1	-	TRBJ2-5	CSGRRGETQYF	TGCAGTGGGCGCAGGGGAGAGACCCAGTACTTC
few	TRBV12-3/TRBV12-4	-	TRBJ1-6	CATGGDSPLHF	TGTGCCACCGGAGGTGATTCACCCCTCCACTTT
-	TRBV28	TRBD1	TRBJ2-3	CASSLLRQGPDTQYF	TGTGCCAGCAGTTTATTGAGACAGGGGCCCGATACGCAGTATTTT
-	TRBV28	-	TRBJ2-6	CASRETGPGANVLTF	TGTGCCAGCAGAGAAACAGGGCCCGGGGCCAACGTCCTGACTTTC
-	TRBV6-5	-	TRBJ1-2	CASSSTDLYGYTF	TGTGCCAGCAGTTCGACAGATTTATATGGCTACACCTTC
-	TRBV19	TRBD1	TRBJ2-5	CASSRQGLETQYF	TGTGCCAGTAGTAGACAGGGTTTGGAGACCCAGTACTTC
once	TRBV30	-	TRBJ1-2	CAWSGQNYGYTF	TGTGCCTGGAGTGGGCAGAACTATGGCTACACCTTC
-	TRBV5-1	-	TRBJ2-1	CASSLRGTGQEQFF	TGCGCCAGCAGCTTGAGGGGGACCGGTCAAGAGCAGTTCTTC
-	TRBV3-1/TRBV3-2	TRBD1	TRBJ1-3	CASSQPGFGTGAGNTIYF	TGTGCCAGCAGCCAACCTGGATTCGGGACAGGGGCTGGAAACACCATATATTTT
once	TRBV29-1	TRBD2	TRBJ2-7	CSVVLASPSSYEQYF	TGCAGCGTTGTACTAGCGAGCCCGAGCTCCTACGAGCAGTACTTC
-	TRBV9	-	TRBJ2-2	CASSGASNTGELFF	TGTGCCAGCAGCGGGGCTTCGAACACCGGGGAGCTGTTTTTT
-	TRBV12-5	-	TRBJ1-5	CASGLNGQPQHF	TGTGCTAGTGGTTTGAACGGTCAGCCCCAGCATTTT
-	TRBV3-1/TRBV3-2	TRBD2	TRBJ2-3	CASSQGDSELAGSTDTQYF	TGTGCCAGCAGCCAAGGAGACAGCGAACTAGCGGGGAGCACAGATACGCAGTATTTT
-	TRBV25-1	-	TRBJ1-5	CASSVMTVGQPQHF	TGTGCCAGCAGTGTAATGACAGTGGGTCAGCCCCAGCATTTT
-	TRBV6-1	TRBD1	TRBJ1-2	CASSEPQGGHGYTF	TGTGCCAGCAGTGAGCCACAGGGGGGTCATGGCTACACCTTC
-	TRBV2	TRBD2	TRBJ2-3	CASPLAGGALDTQYF	TGTGCCAGCCCGTTAGCGGGGGGGGCGTTAGATACGCAGTATTTT
-	TRBV7-2	-	TRBJ2-5	CASSLKGIGETQYF	TGTGCCAGCAGCTTAAAGGGGATAGGGGAGACCCAGTACTTC
-	TRBV4-1	-	TRBJ1-5	CASSLDQGNGNQPQHF	TGCGCCAGCAGCCTAGACCAGGGGAATGGCAATCAGCCCCAGCATTTT
-	TRBV30	-	TRBJ2-2	CAWEAGLVTGELFF	TGTGCCTGGGAGGCCGGACTTGTTACCGGGGAGCTGTTTTTT
few	TRBV3-1/TRBV3-2	TRBD2	TRBJ2-7	CASSQDVTSGRNEQYF	TGTGCCAGCAGCCAAGATGTGACTAGCGGGAGGAACGAGCAGTACTTC
-	TRBV6-5	TRBD1	TRBJ2-2	CASRVDRGDTGELFF	TGTGCCAGCAGGGTGGACAGGGGGGACACCGGGGAGCTGTTTTTT
-	TRBV30	TRBD2	TRBJ2-1	CAWSGLAGGYNEQFF	TGTGCCTGGAGTGGACTAGCGGGAGGATACAATGAGCAGTTCTTC
-	TRBV5-1	TRBD1	TRBJ1-1	CASSLGQGQGMNTEAFF	TGCGCCAGCAGCCTGGGACAGGGGCAAGGTATGAACACTGAAGCTTTCTTT
-	TRBV5-5	TRBD1	TRBJ2-7	CASSLGQGKISYEQYF	TGTGCCAGCAGCTTGGGACAGGGAAAAATCTCCTACGAGCAGTACTTC
-	TRBV10-1	TRBD1	TRBJ2-7	CASSWSRGHHEQYF	TGCGCCAGCAGTTGGTCCAGGGGGCACCACGAGCAGTACTTC
-	TRBV19	TRBD2	TRBJ2-1	CASRTSGGSYEQFF	TGTGCCAGTAGAACTAGCGGGGGGTCCTATGAGCAGTTCTTC
-	TRBV6-5	TRBD2	TRBJ2-5	CASRSGAETQYF	TGTGCCAGCAGGAGCGGGGCCGAGACCCAGTACTTC
few	TRBV7-9	TRBD1	TRBJ1-5	CASSSHFLQGGSNQPQHF	TGTGCCAGCAGCTCCCATTTTCTGCAGGGGGGTAGCAATCAGCCCCAGCATTTT
-	TRBV4-1	TRBD2	TRBJ2-5	CASQNTGLAGSSQETQYF	TGCGCCAGCCAAAATACGGGACTAGCGGGTTCGTCGCAAGAGACCCAGTACTTC
-	TRBV15	-	TRBJ2-3	CATSRGGDGYTDTQYF	TGTGCCACCAGCAGAGGTGGAGACGGATACACAGATACGCAGTATTTT
-	TRBV11-2	TRBD2	TRBJ2-7	CASSKPSGSRSYEQYF	TGTGCCAGCAGCAAGCCGAGCGGGAGTCGGTCCTACGAGCAGTACTTC
-	TRBV19	TRBD1	TRBJ2-1	CASSTGGSYNEQFF	TGTGCCAGTAGTACAGGGGGCTCCTACAATGAGCAGTTCTTC
-	TRBV7-2	-	TRBJ2-3	CASSLETRTDTQYF	TGTGCCAGCAGCTTAGAAACTAGAACAGATACGCAGTATTTT
-	TRBV28	-	TRBJ2-1	CASSLPHYNEQFF	TGTGCCAGCAGTTTACCCCACTACAATGAGCAGTTCTTC
-	TRBV19	-	TRBJ1-3	CASSTGFWSGNTIYF	TGTGCCAGTAGTACAGGGTTTTGGTCTGGAAACACCATATATTTT
-	TRBV11-1	TRBD1	TRBJ2-1	CASSGPGQVYNEQFF	TGTGCCAGCAGCGGACCGGGACAGGTTTACAATGAGCAGTTCTTC
few	TRBV30	-	TRBJ2-1	CAWGRRYNEQFF	TGTGCCTGGGGACGCAGGTACAATGAGCAGTTCTTC
-	TRBV5-1	-	TRBJ1-3	CASSLEWPSGNTIYF	TGCGCCAGCAGCTTGGAGTGGCCCTCTGGAAACACCATATATTTT
-	TRBV4-2	-	TRBJ1-1	CASSRGDNLNTEAFF	TGTGCCAGCAGCCGAGGGGACAACCTGAACACTGAAGCTTTCTTT
-	TRBV7-2	-	TRBJ1-3	CASSWADTGSGNTIYF	TGTGCCAGCAGCTGGGCGGACACCGGCTCTGGAAACACCATATATTTT
-	TRBV7-2	-	TRBJ2-5	CASSSNFQETQYF	TGTGCCAGCAGCTCGAACTTCCAAGAGACCCAGTACTTC
-	TRBV4-1	TRBD1	TRBJ1-2	CASSQVGQGRGYGYTF	TGCGCCAGCAGCCAAGTGGGACAGGGTAGGGGCTATGGCTACACCTTC
-	TRBV7-9	-	TRBJ2-3	CASSLMGAPISSTDTQYF	TGTGCCAGCAGCTTAATGGGGGCGCCGATTTCTAGCACAGATACGCAGTATTTT
-	TRBV30	TRBD1	TRBJ1-1	CAWSVLTGGNTEAFF	TGTGCCTGGAGTGTACTTACAGGGGGGAACACTGAAGCTTTCTTT